This T cell receptor (beta chain) was observed in a study of human T cells and chemical hapten exposure. Study-level findings and limits: Controls had significantly fewer large CDR3 similarity clusters than were formed by expanded TCRs.

J was trimmed by 8 bases and V by 0 bases; bases with no gene match: 10. Germline V gives CDR1 MDHEN, CDR2 SYDVKM. The CDR3 loop spans 16 amino acids. This clonotype was recorded many times. As yet, its antigen is unknown. Regarding time point: pre-sensitization, week 0. Treatment meaning: therapeutic diphenylcyclopropenone sensitization with weekly scalp DPC. Individual cDNA molecules each carried unique molecular identifiers attached by the library. TCRdb re-analysed the RACE reads in MiXCR, keeping a single row per CDR3 protein. The sample comprises some 400,000 distinct CDR3 sequences, roughly 5% of which are singletons, and 2.6% rests with the top ten.

This receptor was identified in a woman aged 50 to 60 with alopecia areata. Some clones in this sample may be carry-over from other donors' samples. The sample consisted of whole blood, taken in connection with sensitization to the hapten diphenylcyclopropenone (DPC). The rearrangement joins TRBV28 to TRBJ2-1; 7 bases are shared with TRBD2. The CDR3 DNA is TGTGCCAGCAGTTTATGGGGCGGGAGCGGACGATATGAGCAGTTCTTC. It codes for CASSLWGGSGRYEQFF.